This entry features one T cell receptor (beta chain) sequence. The antigen remains unidentified. The entry originates in a study of T cell responses to AZD1222 COVID-19 vaccine. Per germline, CDR1 MDHEN and CDR2 SYDVKM. The CDR3 is made up of 11 amino acids. Trimming at V came to 5 bases and at J to 12 bases, leaving 3 bases not matched to a gene. Only in-frame clones appear in the TCRdb table, and some are missing; sequencing was by immunoSEQ multiplex PCR. Of more than 150,000 clones listed, around 95% are singletons. Study-wide results and limits: Clonal diversity may have been underestimated in mostly white British donors. Of spike-specific TCRs, nearly half reportedly target regions left unmutated in variants.

The chain carries TRBV28 and TRBJ1-4; TRBD1 agrees at 7 bases. The source is an adult in good health. The sequencing here drew on peripheral blood, taken on day 0 of AZD1222 vaccination. The CDR3: CASSLGTELFF. In nucleotides, the CDR3 is TGTGCCAGCAGTCTCGGGACAGAACTGTTTTTT. Full variable domain (remainder filled in from reference TRBV28 and TRBJ1-4): DVKVTQSSRYLVKRTGEKVFLECVQDMDHENMFWYRQDPGLGLRLIYFSYDVKMKEKGDIPEGYSVSREKKERFSLILESASTNQTSMYLCASSLGTELFFGSGTQLSVL.